The 12 T cell receptor beta chains given below trace back to one sample, sequenced in a study of CD8 T cells in ankylosing spondylitis. Study observations and caveats: A motif in TCR beta, a set of roughly eight highly homologous variants, appeared characteristic of ankylosing spondylitis blood.

TCRdb reprocessed the 5' RACE reads with MiXCR, giving one entry per CDR3 protein. This sample has around 890,000 distinct CDR3 sequences, with roughly 12% found just once. Their recognized antigens are unknown. What was sequenced was blood, either unsorted or a sorted T cell fraction (not recorded which). Source of these receptors: a male donor with ankylosing spondylitis.

This clonotype was observed many times. The J gene is TRBJ1-4, the V gene TRBV29-1, with D possibly TRBD1 on 5 matching bases. CDR1 and CDR2 (germline): SQVTM, ANQGSEA. This CDR3 spans 13 amino acids. Trimming pared 4 bases from V and 7 bases from J, leaving 13 bases between. In nucleotides, the CDR3 is TGCAGCGTTGGGGGTCAGGGTCGTGAAAAACTGTTTTTT. Translating gives CSVGGQGREKLFF.

This clonotype was seen more than once but under ten times. The chain uses TRBV21-1 and TRBJ1-1; TRBD1, the D gene given by the table, was not confirmed from the DNA. TRBV21-1 constitutes a pseudogene. This CDR3 has 14 residues. The CDR3 DNA sequence: TGTGCCAGCAGCACCCTGGACAGGGACGACGAAGCTTTCTTT. Translation: CASSTLDRDDEAFF.

This chain uses TRBV4-2 with TRBJ2-6; no clear D gene. Trimming shortened V by 0 bases and J by 0 bases, and 9 bases separated the two germline ends. Germline loops: CDR1 LGHNA, CDR2 YNFKEQ. The CDR3 extends over 17 amino acids. CDR3: CASSQDRDFSGANVLTF. DNA of the CDR3: TGTGCCAGCAGCCAAGATAGGGATTTCTCTGGGGCCAACGTCCTGACTTTC.

The chain employs TRBV20-1 and TRBJ2-1, with 7 bases lining up with TRBD2. Germline-derived CDR1 and CDR2 are DFQATT and SNEGSKA (reference sequence). With 6 bases clipped from V and 3 bases from J, the junction kept 20 bases outside the gene matches. CDR3 length: 18 residues. The CDR3 loop is CSASQASFLGGYYNEQFF. Written as DNA, the CDR3 is TGCAGTGCGAGTCAGGCTAGCTTTTTGGGAGGGTACTACAATGAGCAGTTCTTC.

The table lists this clonotype with a few counts. This chain uses TRBV6-5 with TRBJ1-1; no clear D gene. The length of the CDR3 is 12 residues. Germline-derived CDR1 and CDR2 are MNHEY and SVGAGI. V was shortened by 6 bases and J by 6 bases, with 11 bases between the two germline ends. The CDR3 reads CASSGLGAEAFF. The CDR3 nucleotides read TGTGCCAGCAGCGGGCTGGGAGCTGAAGCTTTCTTT.

Only a few counts were recorded for this clonotype. This CDR3 is CASSFLMSGRSTEAFF. CDR3 nucleotide sequence: TGCGCCAGCAGCTTTCTAATGTCGGGGAGGAGCACTGAAGCTTTCTTT. The chain uses TRBV5-1 and TRBJ1-1, with unresolved D. Germline V gives CDR1 SGHRS, CDR2 YFSETQ. This CDR3 spans 16 amino acids. Deletions cut 2 bases from V and 4 bases from J, with 18 bases between.

This clonotype was detected only a few times. CDR3 protein: CASSPLTGPRREAFF. In nucleotides, the CDR3 is TGTGCCAGCAGTCCATTAACAGGACCGCGGAGAGAAGCTTTCTTT. V and J are TRBV6-1 and TRBJ1-1; weak D call: TRBD1 (5 bases). Trimming pared 5 bases from V and 8 bases from J, leaving 21 bases between. From germline, CDR1 is MNHNS and CDR2 SASEGT. The CDR3 contains 15 residues.

This clonotype showed up just a few times. The chain recombines TRBV7-9 with TRBJ1-6; no firm D call. The CDR3 is 15 amino acids. V lost 5 bases and J 10 bases, leaving 18 bases between the germline ends. From germline, CDR1 is SEHNR and CDR2 FQNEAQ (reference sequence). Here the CDR3 DNA reads TGTGCCAGCAGCCCCGACACCCTACTCAGCTCACCCCTCCACTTT. Residues: CASSPDTLLSSPLHF.

This chain joins TRBV3-1 and TRBJ2-2; 8 nucleotides line up with TRBD2. Trimming took 6 bases from V and 2 from J; bases not matched to a gene: 8. CDR1 and CDR2 from the germline V gene are LGHDT and YNNKEL (reference sequence). CDR3 length: 16 amino acids. The CDR3 DNA reads TGTGCCAGCAGGGAAGGGGGACTAGGTAACACCGGGGAGCTGTTTTTT. Translating gives CASREGGLGNTGELFF.

The chain links TRBV6-2 or TRBV6-3 to TRBJ2-3; D unclear. CDR3 length: 16 amino acids. From germline, CDR1 is MNHEY and CDR2 SVGEGT. Trimming removed 0 bases from V and 2 bases from J, with 12 bases in between. The CDR3 sequence: CASSYSGHSNTDTQYF. As DNA, the CDR3 is TGTGCCAGCAGTTACTCTGGGCACTCGAACACAGATACGCAGTATTTT.

This clonotype was picked up many times. This chain uses TRBV12-3 or TRBV12-4 with TRBJ1-2, with D hard to call. The V gene lost 5 bases and the J gene lost 2 bases, with 12 bases spanning the gap. The CDR3 has 14 amino acids. DNA of the CDR3: TGTGCCAGCAGTCCTTGGCAGCGAAACTATGGCTACACCTTC. Translation gives CASSPWQRNYGYTF.

This clonotype was observed a handful of times. The gene calls are TRBV5-5 and TRBJ2-2; perhaps TRBD1 as D (5 bases). Germline loops: CDR1 SGHKS, CDR2 YYEKEE (reference sequence). CDR3 length equals 16 residues. V was cut by 4 bases and J by 3 bases, with 16 bases left in between. The CDR3 here is CASSMFGWGDTGELFF. As DNA, the CDR3 is TGTGCCAGCAGCATGTTCGGATGGGGCGACACCGGGGAGCTGTTTTTT. The full variable domain, rest sourced from reference TRBV5-5 and TRBJ2-2, is DAGVTQSPTHLIKTRGQQVTLRCSPISGHKSVSWYQQVLGQGPQFIFQYYEKEERGRGNFPDRFSARQFPNYSSELNVNALLLGDSALYLCASSMFGWGDTGELFFGEGSRLTVL.